Shown below are 19 T cell receptor beta chains from a single sample sequenced in a study of post-analysis software for immune sequencing data. Study conclusions and caveats: About five TRBV segments occurring more often in patients than controls included TRBV5-6, TRBV5-1 and TRBV20-1.

cDNA libraries for TCR beta contained unique molecular identifiers. MiXCR, run by TCRdb on the PCR reads, gives a single entry per CDR3 protein. Among some 890,000 distinct CDR3 sequences, roughly 58% were seen once, and the ten largest hold roughly 4.4%. No antigens are known for them. What was sequenced was blood. The source is a girl between 5 and 17 years old with multiple sclerosis.

The chain recombines TRBV20-1 with TRBJ2-4; TRBD2 matches 13 bases. The CDR3 length is 16 residues. Losses at the gene ends were 6 bases for V and 4 bases for J; bases not matched to a gene: 9. Germline V CDR1 and CDR2: DFQATT, SNEGSKA (reference sequence). CDR3 bases: TGCAGTGCCGACCCGGGACTAGCGGGAACGAAAAACATTCAGTACTTC. Translating it yields CSADPGLAGTKNIQYF.

This clonotype appeared a single time. This sequence joins TRBV7-9 and TRBJ2-1, with TRBD2 matching over 10 bases. From germline, CDR1 is SEHNR and CDR2 FQNEAQ (reference sequence). CDR3 length equals 17 residues. V gave up 6 bases and J gave up 2 bases; unmatched junction bases: 10. DNA for the CDR3: TGTGCCAGCAGGGTGAACCGACTAGCGGGCGCCTACAATGAGCAGTTCTTC. Its protein is CASRVNRLAGAYNEQFF.

V and J are TRBV20-1 and TRBJ2-3, with D maybe TRBD2 (6 bases). Germline CDR1 DFQATT, CDR2 SNEGSKA (reference sequence). This CDR3 spans 15 amino acids. Trimming took 2 bases from V and 1 from J, leaving 13 bases between them. The CDR3 region is CSARTPGSGTDTQYF. In nucleotides, the CDR3 is TGCAGTGCTAGAACCCCCGGGAGCGGCACAGATACGCAGTATTTT.

The chain uses TRBV7-8 and TRBJ2-1; 8 positions agree with TRBD1. CDR1 and CDR2 from the germline V gene are SGHVS and FQNEAQ. The trim removed 8 bases at V and 8 bases at J, leaving 5 bases unmatched. CDR3 length: 12 residues. Here the CDR3 DNA reads TGTGCCAGCGCCCAGGGGGCGCATGAGCAGTTCTTC. It specifies CASAQGAHEQFF.

This clonotype was observed a single time. This chain uses TRBV27 with TRBJ2-5; possible D gene TRBD2, 7 bases. CDR1 and CDR2 from the germline V gene are MNHEY and SMNVEV (reference sequence). V was clipped by 3 bases and J by 5 bases, with 19 bases between them. The CDR3 consists of 16 residues. CDR3 DNA sequence: TGTGCCAGCAGTTTGTGGGGGGGGGCTGTGATGGAGACCCAGTACTTC. Its translation: CASSLWGGAVMETQYF.

On this clonotype: An end of the junction differs from the germline gene, which may be a read error. The chain combines TRBV7-7 with TRBJ2-7; the D is unclear. The V gene's germline CDR1 is SSHAT and CDR2 FNYEAQ (reference sequence). The CDR3 contains 14 residues. CDR3 DNA sequence: TGTGCTAGCAGCCTAGACTTGAGCTCCTACGAGCAGTACTTC. Translated, it gives CASSLDLSSYEQYF.

In DNA form, the CDR3 reads TGTGCCAGCAGTTACTCAATGGGACAGGTTCTCGGCGAGCAGTACTTC. Translation gives CASSYSMGQVLGEQYF. The gene calls are TRBV6-6 and TRBJ2-4; TRBD1 matches 8 bases. The DNA end is more similar to TRBJ2-7, so the J call may be wrong. Germline V gene lookup returns CDR1 MNHNY and CDR2 SVGAGI (reference sequence). The CDR3 sequence is 16 residues long.

This clonotype was seen just once. The germline gene is not matched at one end of the junction; a read error may be the cause. This rearrangement joins TRBV7-7 to TRBJ2-7; TRBD2 matches at 8 bases. The CDR3 is made up of 17 amino acids. Germline assignment: CDR1 SSHAT and CDR2 FNYEAQ (reference sequence). The CDR3 region is CASSLLPGGPLLGEQYF. Written as DNA, the CDR3 is TGTGCTAGCAGCTTACTCCCGGGAGGGCCTCTTTTAGGCGAGCAGTACTTC.

As DNA, the CDR3 is TGCAGTGCCAGGAATAGCGGGGGGGGAGAGACCCAGTACTTC. Its translation: CSARNSGGGETQYF. The chain links TRBV20-1 to TRBJ2-5; the match to TRBD2 covers 11 bases. The V gene end was trimmed by 6 bases and the J gene end by 4 bases; junction bases not matched to a gene: 7. The germline gives CDR1 DFQATT, CDR2 SNEGSKA (reference sequence). The CDR3 is made up of 14 amino acids.

The rearrangement uses TRBV7-2 and TRBJ1-2, with D unresolved. CDR1 and CDR2 from the germline V gene are SGHTA and FQGNSA. The V gene lost 3 bases and the J gene lost 6 bases, with 11 bases spanning the gap. The CDR3 is made up of 13 amino acids. In DNA form, the CDR3 reads TGTGCCAGCAGCTTTGTCCTGCGGGATGGCTACACCTTC. It yields the protein CASSFVLRDGYTF. The full variable domain, rest sourced from reference TRBV7-2 and TRBJ1-2, is GAGVSQSPSNKVTEKGKDVELRCDPISGHTALYWYRQSLGQGLEFLIYFQGNSAPDKSGLPSDRFSAERTGGSVSTLTIQRTQQEDSAVYLCASSFVLRDGYTFGSGTRLTVV.

This clonotype occurred a few times. The chain links TRBV7-9 to TRBJ2-5, with TRBD1 matching 9 bases. The CDR3 contains 15 residues. Trimming removed 5 bases from V and 5 bases from J; junction bases left unmatched: 9. Per germline, CDR1 SEHNR and CDR2 FQNEAQ (reference sequence). CDR3 protein: CASSPRTGATETQYF. The CDR3 DNA follows: TGTGCCAGCAGCCCCCGGACAGGGGCGACGGAGACCCAGTACTTC.

The chain couples TRBV10-3 to TRBJ2-7; 9 bases fit TRBD1. This CDR3 comprises 16 residues. Germline trimming cut 8 bases from V and 3 bases from J; bases unmatched to any gene: 14. The germline V gene encodes CDR1 ENHRY and CDR2 SYGVKD. The CDR3 is CAIGGPWGQGNYEQYF. DNA of the CDR3: TGTGCCATCGGTGGTCCCTGGGGACAGGGTAACTACGAGCAGTACTTC.

Details on this clonotype: The junction and the germline gene differ at one end; a read error may be behind it. The chain carries TRBV5-1 and TRBJ2-7; a weak D match, TRBD2 (5 bases). Germline V gives CDR1 SGHRS, CDR2 YFSETQ. This CDR3 comprises 13 residues. DNA of the CDR3: TGCGCCAGCAGCCGGACGGACTCCTGCGAGCAGTACTTC. Its protein product is CASSRTDSCEQYF. Drawing the rest from reference TRBV5-1 and TRBJ2-7, the complete variable domain is KAGVTQTPRYLIKTRGQQVTLSCSPISGHRSVSWYQQTPGQGLQFLFEYFSETQRNKGNFPGRFSGRQFSNSRSEMNVSTLELGDSALYLCASSRTDSCEQYFGPGTRLTVT.

This chain connects TRBV5-1 to TRBJ2-5; a weak D match, TRBD2 (5 bases). CDR1 is SGHRS and CDR2 is YFSETQ in the germline V gene. This CDR3 has 15 amino acids. V was trimmed by 0 bases and J by 7 bases, leaving 16 bases between them. The CDR3 spells CASSLAGDPRGTQYF. Here the CDR3 DNA reads TGCGCCAGCAGCTTGGCCGGGGATCCAAGAGGGACCCAGTACTTC. The variable domain in full, with the rest retrieved from reference TRBV5-1 and TRBJ2-5, is KAGVTQTPRYLIKTRGQQVTLSCSPISGHRSVSWYQQTPGQGLQFLFEYFSETQRNKGNFPGRFSGRQFSNSRSEMNVSTLELGDSALYLCASSLAGDPRGTQYFGPGTRLLVL.

The J gene is TRBJ2-4, the V gene TRBV11-3; the D gene is possibly TRBD2 (7 bases). The end of the DNA aligns better with TRBJ2-7, so the J call may be wrong. The CDR3 consists of 15 residues. Germline V CDR1 and CDR2: SGHNT, YENEEA. The CDR3 DNA is TGTGCCAGCAGCTACGGAGGGGGAGGGCAAAACGAGCAGTACTTC. Encoded protein: CASSYGGGGQNEQYF.

This clonotype was observed a handful of times. This rearrangement joins TRBV27 to TRBJ2-3; TRBD2 matches 10 bases. Germline CDR1 and CDR2: MNHEY and SMNVEV (reference sequence). The CDR3 sequence is 17 residues long. V shed 2 bases and J 4 bases; nucleotides not matched to a gene: 9. This chain's CDR3 is CASSLIQREGLADTQYF. CDR3 in DNA: TGTGCCAGCAGTTTAATCCAGCGGGAGGGCCTAGCAGATACGCAGTATTTT.

V gene TRBV20-1 combines with J gene TRBJ2-3; 7 bases match TRBD1. This CDR3 is 16 amino acids long. Germline loops: CDR1 DFQATT, CDR2 SNEGSKA (reference sequence). With 3 bases clipped from V and 5 bases from J, the junction kept 14 bases outside the gene matches. CDR3 amino acids: CSARHRGLKLEDTQYF. The CDR3 DNA is TGCAGTGCTAGGCACAGGGGATTGAAGTTAGAAGATACGCAGTATTTT.

The CDR3 nucleotides are TGCAGTGCTAGAGTCCCCTTAGGGGGGGGTAGCTCCTACAATGAGCAGTTCTTC. Residues: CSARVPLGGGSSYNEQFF. The rearrangement links TRBV20-1 to TRBJ2-1; possibly TRBD2 for D (7 bases). Germline V gives CDR1 DFQATT, CDR2 SNEGSKA (reference sequence). The ends were cut back, 1 base at V and 0 bases at J, with 19 bases in the middle. The CDR3 length is 18 residues.

The J gene is TRBJ1-2, the V gene TRBV7-9; unclear D gene. Germline V gives CDR1 SEHNR, CDR2 FQNEAQ (reference sequence). The CDR3 contains 14 residues. Trimming removed 1 base from V and 8 bases from J, with 14 bases in between. CDR3 nucleotides: TGTGCCAGCAGCTTAGTCACGGCGGGTCTAGGCTACACCTTC. Translation gives CASSLVTAGLGYTF. Full variable domain (remainder filled in from reference TRBV7-9 and TRBJ1-2): DTGVSQNPRHKITKRGQNVTFRCDPISEHNRLYWYRQTLGQGPEFLTYFQNEAQLEKSRLLSDRFSAERPKGSFSTLEIQRTEQGDSAMYLCASSLVTAGLGYTFGSGTRLTVV.